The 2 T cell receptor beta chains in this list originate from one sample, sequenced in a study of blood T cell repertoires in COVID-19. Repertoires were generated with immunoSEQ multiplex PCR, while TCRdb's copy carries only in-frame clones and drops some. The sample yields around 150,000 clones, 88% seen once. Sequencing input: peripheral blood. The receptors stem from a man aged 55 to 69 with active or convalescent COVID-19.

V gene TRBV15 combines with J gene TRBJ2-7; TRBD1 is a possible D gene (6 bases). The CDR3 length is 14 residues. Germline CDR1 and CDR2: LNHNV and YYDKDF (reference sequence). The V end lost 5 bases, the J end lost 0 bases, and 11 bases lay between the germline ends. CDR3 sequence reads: CATSHDRSSYEQYF. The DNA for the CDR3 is TGTGCCACCAGCCATGACAGGTCCTCCTACGAGCAGTACTTC.

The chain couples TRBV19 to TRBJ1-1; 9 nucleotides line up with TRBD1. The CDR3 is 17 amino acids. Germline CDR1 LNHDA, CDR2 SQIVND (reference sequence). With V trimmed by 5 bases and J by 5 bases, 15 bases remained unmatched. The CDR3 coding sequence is TGTGCCAGTAGTGTTTCCGGGACAGGGAAGATTAAGACTGAAGCTTTCTTT. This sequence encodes CASSVSGTGKIKTEAFF. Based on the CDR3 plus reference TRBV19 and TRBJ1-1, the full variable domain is DGGITQSPKYLFRKEGQNVTLSCEQNLNHDAMYWYRQDPGQGLRLIYYSQIVNDFQKGDIAEGYSVSREKKESFPLTVTSAQKNPTAFYLCASSVSGTGKIKTEAFFGQGTRLTVV.